This T cell receptor (beta chain) was documented in a study of OX40 agonist ivuxolimab in advanced cancers. Concerning the study at large: Ivuxolimab was an agonistic, fully human IgG2 monoclonal antibody directed against OX40 (CD134), a costimulatory receptor. Intravenous ivuxolimab was administered to patients every 2 weeks at six dose levels: 0.01, 0.1, 0.3, 1.5, 3 and 10 mg/kg. Of the roughly 52 dose-escalation patients, hepatocellular carcinoma was present in about 20, melanoma in some 15, renal cell carcinoma in 9 and head and neck cancer in 9. In the dose-escalation cohort, 82.7% of patients were male, and the mean age was around 60 years, with a range of roughly 20 to 85. Patients were allowed to have had prior anti-PD-1, anti-PD-L1 or anti-CTLA-4 therapy, and less than 45% of the dose-escalation patients had previously received checkpoint inhibitors. Partial responses occurred in three dose-escalation patients: two with cutaneous melanoma and one with hepatocellular carcinoma. The purpose of peripheral TCRbeta sequencing was to test whether ivuxolimab changed TCR sequence diversity and led to clonal T-cell expansion. The paper covers the monotherapy dose-escalation part of the phase I ivuxolimab trial, which included N ≈ 50 patients.

The germline ends are 9 bases apart after V is trimmed by 8 bases and J by 4 bases. Counted from cysteine to phenylalanine, this CDR3 has 11 amino acids. The kept DNA is CDR3 alone, 33 bases in frame from the first base. The germline V gene encodes CDR1 MNHNS and CDR2 SASEGT. Genomic DNA was extracted from sorted cells for sequencing of the TCRbeta CDR3 region. TCRbeta CDR3 regions were sequenced using the immunoSEQ Assay. TCRdb took this table from immuneACCESS and kept in-frame rearrangements with V and J called. Such tables lack part of the clones; where checked against another copy, unresolved V genes explain under half of the gap, and the rest is unexplained. This sample holds more than 40,000 clones; about 90% were observed only once. About 7.5% of the sample lies in the top ten. Study-level results and caveats: Which antigens the clonally expanded peripheral T cells were specific for was not determined. In partial responders in the 0.1-3.0 mg/kg groups, normalized peripheral clonal expansion was found to be among the lowest, especially among CD8+ T cells. At doses of 0.1 to 3.0 mg/kg, clonal expansion of both CD4+ and CD8+ T cells in blood was seen between baseline and week 6. Low levels of normalized T-cell clonal expansion were also seen in some patients who did not respond. On average, CD8+ T cells showed more expanded clones than CD4+ T cells after ivuxolimab.

Regarding this clone: Its specific antigen is unknown. No base qualities exist here, and no much larger clone lies one base off it.

The trial excluded patients who had a history of autoimmune disease or who were on systemic immunosuppression. Peripheral blood for TCR sequencing was drawn from every dose cohort at baseline, at cycle 4 day 1 and at cycle 7 day 1. Samples came from an open-label, multicenter, first-in-human phase I dose-escalation trial of ivuxolimab. The trial enrolled adults with locally advanced or metastatic head and neck squamous cell, hepatocellular, melanoma or renal cell carcinoma. CD4+ and CD8+ T cells were sorted separately from peripheral blood before TCR sequencing. This sequence uses TRBV6-1 and TRBJ2-7, with the D gene too uncertain to name. This material consisted of CD4+ or CD8+ T cells sorted from blood, taken in a trial of the OX40 agonist ivuxolimab. The TCR sequence derives from an adult with an advanced solid tumor such as melanoma, head and neck, liver or kidney cancer. Here is the DNA: TGTGCCAGCGGCTCCTTATACGAGCAGTACTTC. This gives the protein CASGSLYEQYF.